This passage covers 10 T cell receptor beta chains from one sample sequenced in a study. MiXCR, run by TCRdb on the 5' RACE reads, gives a single entry per CDR3 protein. The profile covers 50,000 to 65,000 distinct CDR3 sequences, with 28% appearing a single time and less than 3.5% taken by the ten largest. Specimen: tumor-infiltrating memory CD4+ T cells sorted from the breast tumor. Described subset: memory CD4+ T cells, CD4+CD45RO+CD25-. Source of these receptors: a female donor with breast cancer.

This clonotype was counted between two and nine times. The J gene is TRBJ1-3, the V gene TRBV7-8; the D gene is possibly TRBD1 (5 bases). Germline assignment: CDR1 SGHVS and CDR2 FQNEAQ. V gave up 3 bases and J gave up 6 bases, with 12 bases separating them. CDR3 length: 14 residues. The CDR3 DNA sequence: TGTGCCAGCAGCTTTCGATCCGGGACAAACACCATATATTTT. Residues: CASSFRSGTNTIYF.

This clonotype showed up many times. The chain employs TRBV5-5 and TRBJ1-1; D not certain. The CDR3 has 13 residues. V dropped 0 bases and J dropped 1 base, with 4 bases sitting between them. Germline V gene data show CDR1 as SGHKS and CDR2 as YYEKEE (reference sequence). For the CDR3, the DNA is TGTGCCAGCAGCTTGGGTCCGAACACTGAAGCTTTCTTT. It encodes CASSLGPNTEAFF.

This chain connects TRBV20-1 to TRBJ1-1; D ambiguous. Germline CDR1 and CDR2: DFQATT and SNEGSKA (reference sequence). The CDR3 contains 12 residues. Deletions cut 6 bases from V and 5 bases from J, with 13 bases between. CDR3 in DNA: TGCAGTGCCACCGTCGGGGATACTGAAGCTTTCTTT. This gives the protein CSATVGDTEAFF.

In this sample, this clonotype turned up a few times. This sequence joins TRBV6-1 and TRBJ1-4; 11 bases align to TRBD1. The CDR3 spans 15 residues. With 2 bases clipped from V and 7 bases from J, the junction kept 3 bases outside the gene matches. Per germline, CDR1 MNHNS and CDR2 SASEGT. CDR3 residues: CASSESGTGGEKLFF. Here the CDR3 DNA reads TGTGCCAGCAGTGAAAGCGGGACAGGGGGTGAAAAACTGTTTTTT.

The gene calls are TRBV5-1 and TRBJ2-7, with 7 nucleotides matching TRBD2. Losses at the gene ends were 0 bases for V and 2 bases for J; bases not matched to a gene: 5. The CDR3 is made up of 15 amino acids. In germline, CDR1 is SGHRS, CDR2 YFSETQ. The CDR3 DNA reads TGCGCCAGCAGCTTGGGCGGGAGTGGGCCCTACGAGCAGTACTTC. Translation: CASSLGGSGPYEQYF.

This clonotype was detected only a few times. The rearrangement uses TRBV20-1 and TRBJ1-6; 8 bases are shared with TRBD1. Germline CDR1 DFQATT, CDR2 SNEGSKA (reference sequence). The CDR3 loop spans 14 amino acids. V lost 6 bases to trimming and J lost 7 bases; unmatched junction nucleotides: 8. The CDR3 loop reads CSAPTDRGNSPLHF. The CDR3 DNA reads as TGCAGTGCCCCCACTGACAGGGGCAATTCACCCCTCCACTTT.

This clonotype was found a few times. This chain joins TRBV5-1 and TRBJ2-3; 7 bases agree with TRBD2. Trimming removed 3 bases from V and 0 bases from J; junction bases left unmatched: 4. Germline V gene data show CDR1 as SGHRS and CDR2 as YFSETQ. The CDR3 length is 15 residues. The chain's CDR3 is CASSSGGRSTDTQYF. The CDR3 DNA is TGCGCCAGCAGCTCTGGCGGGAGAAGCACAGATACGCAGTATTTT.

This clonotype has only a few counts. The CDR3 nucleotides are TGTGCCAGCAGCTTGCGACTAGCTGGCACAGATACGCAGTATTTT. Its translation: CASSLRLAGTDTQYF. This chain links TRBV12-3 or TRBV12-4 with TRBJ2-3, with TRBD2 matching 7 bases. CDR3 length: 15 amino acids. V trimming: 6 bases; J trimming: 1 base; junction bases outside the gene matches: 7.

The chain uses TRBV5-1 and TRBJ2-1; D is possibly TRBD2 (6 bases). Per germline, CDR1 SGHRS and CDR2 YFSETQ. The CDR3 is 17 residues long. Trimming removed 3 bases at V and 1 base at J, with 17 bases between. In DNA form, the CDR3 reads TGCGCCAGCAGCTCTACTTTCGTAGCGGCTTCCTACAATGAGCAGTTCTTC. It specifies CASSSTFVAASYNEQFF.

This sequence joins TRBV5-1 and TRBJ2-3; 14 bases are shared with TRBD2. Germline loops: CDR1 SGHRS, CDR2 YFSETQ. The CDR3 is 16 residues long. V was pared by 4 bases and J by 4 bases, with 5 bases of the junction left unmatched. The CDR3, as DNA: TGCGCCAGCAGCCTTGGGACTAGCGGGAGTCCAGATACGCAGTATTTT. Its translation is CASSLGTSGSPDTQYF.